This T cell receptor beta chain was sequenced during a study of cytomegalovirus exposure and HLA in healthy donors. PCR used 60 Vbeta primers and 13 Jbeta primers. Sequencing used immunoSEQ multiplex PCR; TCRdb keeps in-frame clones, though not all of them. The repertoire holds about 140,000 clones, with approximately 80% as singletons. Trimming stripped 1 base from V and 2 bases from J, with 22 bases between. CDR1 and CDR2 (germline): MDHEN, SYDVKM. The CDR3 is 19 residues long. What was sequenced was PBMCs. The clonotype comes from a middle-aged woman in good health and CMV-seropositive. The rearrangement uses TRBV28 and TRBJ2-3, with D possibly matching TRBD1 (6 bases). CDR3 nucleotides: TGTGCCAGCAGTTTATCGGGGACACCACGATTGTGGCCCACAGATACGCAGTATTTT. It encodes CASSLSGTPRLWPTDTQYF.